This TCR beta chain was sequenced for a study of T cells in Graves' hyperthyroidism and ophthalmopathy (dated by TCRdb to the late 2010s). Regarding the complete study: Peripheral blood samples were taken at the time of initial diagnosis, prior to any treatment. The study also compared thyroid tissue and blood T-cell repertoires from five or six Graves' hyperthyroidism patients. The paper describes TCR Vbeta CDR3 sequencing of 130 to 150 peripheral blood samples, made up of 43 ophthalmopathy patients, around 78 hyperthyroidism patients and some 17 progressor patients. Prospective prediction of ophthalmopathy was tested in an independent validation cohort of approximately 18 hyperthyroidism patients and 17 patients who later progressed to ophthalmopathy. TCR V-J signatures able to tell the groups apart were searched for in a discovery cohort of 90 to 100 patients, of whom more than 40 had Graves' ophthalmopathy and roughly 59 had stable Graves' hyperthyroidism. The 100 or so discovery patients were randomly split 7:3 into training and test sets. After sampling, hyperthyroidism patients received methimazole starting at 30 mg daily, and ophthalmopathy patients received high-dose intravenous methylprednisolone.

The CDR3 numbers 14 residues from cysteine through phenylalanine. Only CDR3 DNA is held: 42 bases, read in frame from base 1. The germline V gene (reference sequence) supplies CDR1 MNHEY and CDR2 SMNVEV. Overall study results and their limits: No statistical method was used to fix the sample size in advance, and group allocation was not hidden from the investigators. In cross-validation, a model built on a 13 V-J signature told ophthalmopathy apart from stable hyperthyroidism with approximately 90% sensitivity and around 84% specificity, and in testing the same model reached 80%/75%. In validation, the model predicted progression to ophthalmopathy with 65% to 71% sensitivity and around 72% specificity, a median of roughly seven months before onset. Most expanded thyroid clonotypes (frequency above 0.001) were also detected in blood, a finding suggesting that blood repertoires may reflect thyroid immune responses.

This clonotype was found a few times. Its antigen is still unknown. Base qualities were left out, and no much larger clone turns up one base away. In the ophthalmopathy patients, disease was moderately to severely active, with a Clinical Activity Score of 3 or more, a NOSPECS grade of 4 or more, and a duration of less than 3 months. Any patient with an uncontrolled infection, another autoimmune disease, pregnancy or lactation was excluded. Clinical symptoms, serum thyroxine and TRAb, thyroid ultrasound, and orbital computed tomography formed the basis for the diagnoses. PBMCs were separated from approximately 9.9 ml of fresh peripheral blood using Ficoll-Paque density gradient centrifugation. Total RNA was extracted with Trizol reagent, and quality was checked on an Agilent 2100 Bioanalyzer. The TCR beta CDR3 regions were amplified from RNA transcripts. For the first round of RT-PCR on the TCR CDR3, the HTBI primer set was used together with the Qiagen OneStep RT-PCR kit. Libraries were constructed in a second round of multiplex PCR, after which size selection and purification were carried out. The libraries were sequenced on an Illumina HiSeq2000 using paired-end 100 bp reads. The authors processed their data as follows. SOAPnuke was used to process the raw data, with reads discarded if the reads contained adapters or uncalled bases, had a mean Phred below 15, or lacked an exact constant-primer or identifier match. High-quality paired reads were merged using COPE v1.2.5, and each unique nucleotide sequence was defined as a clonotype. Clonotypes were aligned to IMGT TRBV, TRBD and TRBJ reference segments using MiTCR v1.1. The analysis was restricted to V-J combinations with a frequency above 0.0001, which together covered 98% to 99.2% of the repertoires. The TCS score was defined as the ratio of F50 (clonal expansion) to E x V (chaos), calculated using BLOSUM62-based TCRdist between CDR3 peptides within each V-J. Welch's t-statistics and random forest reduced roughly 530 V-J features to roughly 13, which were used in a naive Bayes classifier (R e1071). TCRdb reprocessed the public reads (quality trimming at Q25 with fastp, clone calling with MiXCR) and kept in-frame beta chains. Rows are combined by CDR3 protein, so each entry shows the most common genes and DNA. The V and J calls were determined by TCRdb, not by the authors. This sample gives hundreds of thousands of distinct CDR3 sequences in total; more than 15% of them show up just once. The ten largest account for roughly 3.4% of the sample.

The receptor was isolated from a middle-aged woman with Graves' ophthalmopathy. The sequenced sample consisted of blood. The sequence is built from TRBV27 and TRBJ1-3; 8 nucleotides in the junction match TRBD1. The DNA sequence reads TGTGTCAACAGGGGGGACCACTCTGGAAACACCATATATTTT. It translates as CVNRGDHSGNTIYF.